A selection of T cell receptor beta chains follows, all from one sample in a study of response to subunit inactivated influenza vaccine. One entry per CDR3 protein results from TCRdb running MiXCR on the RT-PCR reads. The sample has approximately 500,000 distinct CDR3 sequences, approximately 13% seen once; the top ten hold about an eighth. Sample: PBMCs from blood, taken more than 35 days after vaccination. Every receptor here comes from a man in his forties or fifties who received an inactivated influenza vaccine. CDR3s include the opening cysteine and the closing phenylalanine or tryptophan. The D gene is left open where the match is weak. Clone size is stated in some rows and not others, as once, few, many or a class when expanded.

TGTGCCAGCACGCGCGGCGGGAGTTTGAATGAGCAGTTCTTC	CASTRGGSLNEQFF	TRBD2	few	TRBJ2-1	TRBV28
TGCAGTGCTAGAGGTAGCCGCGGCGAGACCCAGTACTTC	CSARGSRGETQYF	NA	NA	TRBJ2-5	TRBV20-1
TGCAGTGCTGAGAGGGGAAACAATGAGCAGTTCTTC	CSAERGNNEQFF	NA	few	TRBJ2-1	TRBV20-1
TGCGCCAGCAGCAACACCGAATACGAGCAGTACTTC	CASSNTEYEQYF	NA	NA	TRBJ2-7	TRBV10-1
TGTGCCAGCAGGGGGACAGTCAGAGCCAAAAACATTCAGTACTTC	CASRGTVRAKNIQYF	TRBD1	NA	TRBJ2-4	TRBV6-1
TGCAGTGTCTGGGGGACAGGCGATTCACCCCTCCACTTT	CSVWGTGDSPLHF	TRBD1	NA	TRBJ1-6	TRBV20-1
TGTGCCAGCGCGGGCTGGAGCACAGATACGCAGTATTTT	CASAGWSTDTQYF	NA	NA	TRBJ2-3	TRBV27
TGTGCCAGCAGCCAGAACCGGTTGGGACAGGGTATGTACGAGCAGTACTTC	CASSQNRLGQGMYEQYF	TRBD1	few	TRBJ2-7	TRBV4-2
TGCAGTGCGGTTGCGGGAGCATGGCGCACAGATACGCAGTATTTT	CSAVAGAWRTDTQYF	TRBD2	NA	TRBJ2-3	TRBV20-1
TGTGCCAGCAGCTTAACGGGCAGACCCCAAGAGACCCAGTACTTC	CASSLTGRPQETQYF	NA	NA	TRBJ2-5	TRBV7-3
TGCGCCAGCAGCCAAGAATTTTTTAGCGGGGGAGCTACAGATACGCAGTATTTT	CASSQEFFSGGATDTQYF	TRBD2	many	TRBJ2-3	TRBV4-3
TGCGCCAGCAGCCAAGACACTAGCGCCGAGGCTGGGGCCAACGTCCTGACTTTC	CASSQDTSAEAGANVLTF	TRBD2	few	TRBJ2-6	TRBV4-3
TGTGCCATCAGTGACCAAGGGACTCCCGCCTACGAGCAGTACTTC	CAISDQGTPAYEQYF	NA	many	TRBJ2-7	TRBV10-3
TGTGCCAGCAGTTTCTGGGGTTTAGTTGGCTACACCTTC	CASSFWGLVGYTF	NA	NA	TRBJ1-2	TRBV12-3/TRBV12-4
TGCGCCAGCAGCTTGGCCCCATTTTACGAGCAGTACTTC	CASSLAPFYEQYF	NA	NA	TRBJ2-7	TRBV5-1
TGTGCCAGCAGTCGGACAAAGAACACTGAAGCTTTCTTT	CASSRTKNTEAFF	NA	many	TRBJ1-1	TRBV12-3/TRBV12-4
TGTGCCTGGACGGACAGGGCTAATGTCTATGGCTACACCTTC	CAWTDRANVYGYTF	TRBD1	few	TRBJ1-2	TRBV30
TGTGCCAGCAGTTTGCAGGGTTCTGAAGCTTTCTTT	CASSLQGSEAFF	NA	many	TRBJ1-1	TRBV12-3/TRBV12-4
TGCAGCGTTGAGCAGGGACCAGATACGCAGTATTTT	CSVEQGPDTQYF	NA	many	TRBJ2-3	TRBV29-1
TGTGCCAGCAGTTACTCTTGGGGTACCACTAATGAAAAACTGTTTTTT	CASSYSWGTTNEKLFF	NA	NA	TRBJ1-4	TRBV6-5
TGCAGCGTTTGGGCTGGCAGTTCCTACGAGCAGTACTTC	CSVWAGSSYEQYF	NA	once	TRBJ2-7	TRBV29-1
TGTGCCAGCAGTCCCCAGACAGGGATTTTCGACGAGCAGTACTTC	CASSPQTGIFDEQYF	TRBD1	NA	TRBJ2-7	TRBV12-3/TRBV12-4
TGTGCCAGCGGCCCCGGGCCTGTCTCCTACGAGCAGTACTTC	CASGPGPVSYEQYF	NA	NA	TRBJ2-7	TRBV5-6
TGTGCCAGCAGCCCCCGGGTCGTGGGAAGGCAAGAGACCCAGTACTTC	CASSPRVVGRQETQYF	NA	NA	TRBJ2-5	TRBV28
TGCAGTGCAGAACCGGGACTAGCGGGCACAGATACGCAGTATTTT	CSAEPGLAGTDTQYF	TRBD2	NA	TRBJ2-3	TRBV20-1
TGTGCCAGCAGCCCAGGGAGTATTGACACCGGGGAGCTGTTTTTT	CASSPGSIDTGELFF	NA	few	TRBJ2-2	TRBV7-3
TGCAGCGTTGGTCTAGCGGGACTTTACTCCTACGAGCAGTACTTC	CSVGLAGLYSYEQYF	TRBD2	NA	TRBJ2-7	TRBV29-1
TGCAGTGCTAGTTTGGTAGGGCTGGGCACTGAAGCTTTCTTT	CSASLVGLGTEAFF	NA	NA	TRBJ1-1	TRBV20-1